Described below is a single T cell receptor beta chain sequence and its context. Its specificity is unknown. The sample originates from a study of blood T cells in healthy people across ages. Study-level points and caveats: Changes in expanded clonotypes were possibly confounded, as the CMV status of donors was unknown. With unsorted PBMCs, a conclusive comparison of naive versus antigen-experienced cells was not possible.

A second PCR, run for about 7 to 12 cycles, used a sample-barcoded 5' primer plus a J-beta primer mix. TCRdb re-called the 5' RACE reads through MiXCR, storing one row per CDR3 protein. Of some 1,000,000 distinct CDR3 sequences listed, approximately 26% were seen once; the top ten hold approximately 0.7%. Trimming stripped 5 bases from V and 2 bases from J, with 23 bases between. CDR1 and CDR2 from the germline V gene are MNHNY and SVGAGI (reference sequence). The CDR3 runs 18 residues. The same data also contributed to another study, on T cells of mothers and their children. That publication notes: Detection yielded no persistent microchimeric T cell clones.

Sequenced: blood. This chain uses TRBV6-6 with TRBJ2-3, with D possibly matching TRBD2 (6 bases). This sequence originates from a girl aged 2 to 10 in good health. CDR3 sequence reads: CASSPPQPGTGFTDTQYF. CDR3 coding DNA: TGTGCCAGCAGTCCACCTCAACCGGGGACTGGGTTCACAGATACGCAGTATTTT.